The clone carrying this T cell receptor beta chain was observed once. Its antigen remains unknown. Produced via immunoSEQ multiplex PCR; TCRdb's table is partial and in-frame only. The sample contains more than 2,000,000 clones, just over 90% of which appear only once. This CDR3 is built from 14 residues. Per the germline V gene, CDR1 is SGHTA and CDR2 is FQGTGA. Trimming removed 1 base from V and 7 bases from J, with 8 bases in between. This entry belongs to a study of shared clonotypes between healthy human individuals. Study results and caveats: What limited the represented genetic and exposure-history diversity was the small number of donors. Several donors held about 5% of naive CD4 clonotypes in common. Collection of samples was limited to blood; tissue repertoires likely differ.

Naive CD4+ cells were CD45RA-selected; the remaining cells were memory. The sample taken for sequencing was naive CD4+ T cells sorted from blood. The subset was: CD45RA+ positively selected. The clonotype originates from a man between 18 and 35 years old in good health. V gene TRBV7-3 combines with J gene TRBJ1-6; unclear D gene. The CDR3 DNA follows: TGTGCCAGCAGCTTAAGGGGTCTAAATTCACCCCTCCACTTT. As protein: CASSLRGLNSPLHF.